The entry that follows covers one TCR beta chain sequence. The sample is drawn from a study of Ad26.COV2.S vaccination and SARS-CoV-2 variants. Treatment meaning: over 15 received Ad26.COV2.S at low or high dose, single or two shots; several received placebo; per-sample allocation not given. Collection of the samples took place on day 63 after the first injection of vaccine or placebo. An 18-55-year-old adult in Boston served as donor. The method was immunoSEQ multiplex PCR; TCRdb's version includes in-frame clones alone and lacks a portion of them. Of 300,000 to 400,000 clones listed, approximately 86% are singletons. Sequencing used peripheral blood, obtained in a trial of Ad26.COV2.S vaccine versus placebo. This TCR was sampled from a person between 18 and 65 years old who received the Ad26.COV2.S COVID-19 vaccine or a placebo.

The CDR3 sequence is CATSDPASGRIGNEQFF. The CDR3 coding sequence is TGTGCCACCAGTGACCCTGCCAGCGGGAGGATCGGCAATGAGCAGTTCTTC. The chain joins TRBV24-1 to TRBJ2-1; TRBD2 aligns across 9 bases. The CDR3 runs to 17 residues. Germline lookup yields CDR1 KGHDR and CDR2 SFDVKD. V was clipped by 4 bases and J by 6 bases; unmatched bases: 12.